Below are 30 T cell receptor beta chains sequenced from a single sample in a study of CD8 T cells in Susac syndrome. An amount of RNA that ranged from roughly 0.45 to 1 ug was reverse transcribed with random hexamers. One entry per CDR3 protein results from TCRdb running MiXCR on the immunoSEQ multiplex PCR reads. The sample comprises 50,000 to 55,000 distinct CDR3 sequences, just under 95% of which are singletons, and 0.75% rests with the top ten. The source material was CD8+ T cells from PBMCs. These receptors were taken from a human donor with Susac syndrome.

The chain couples TRBV24-1 to TRBJ2-5; the match to TRBD1 covers 9 bases. This CDR3 comprises 16 residues. V shed 3 bases and J 5 bases; nucleotides not matched to a gene: 9. The germline CDR1 and CDR2 sequences are KGHDR and SFDVKD. CDR3: CATSDASGTGRETQYF. The DNA of the CDR3 is TGTGCCACCAGTGATGCAAGCGGGACAGGGAGGGAGACCCAGTACTTC.

This sequence joins TRBV14 and TRBJ2-3; perhaps TRBD2 as D (6 bases). Germline V gene sequence: CDR1 SGHDN, CDR2 FVKESK. The CDR3 is made up of 15 amino acids. Trimming left V 4 bases short and J 4 bases short, with 15 bases between. The CDR3 bases are TGTGCCAGCAGCCTCCAAGGTACGGGGGCAGATACGCAGTATTTT. Its protein is CASSLQGTGADTQYF.

This chain uses TRBV5-1 with TRBJ1-2; no clear D gene. The CDR3 runs 17 residues. The germline CDR1 and CDR2 sequences are SGHRS and YFSETQ. V was cut by 4 bases and J by 0 bases, with 19 bases left in between. CDR3 in DNA: TGCGCCAGCAGCCCTGACACCGGGTTCGACTCTAACTATGGCTACACCTTC. Amino acids: CASSPDTGFDSNYGYTF.

The rearrangement joins TRBV25-1 to TRBJ1-2; D gene ambiguous. This CDR3 spans 11 amino acids. Germline CDR1 is MGHDK and CDR2 is SYGVNS. The ends were cut back, 10 bases at V and 5 bases at J, with 11 bases in the middle. The CDR3 bases are TGTGCCACCATTCACGGATATGGCTACACCTTC. It encodes CATIHGYGYTF.

The chain joins TRBV20-1 to TRBJ2-7, with 9 bases aligning to TRBD1. Trimming removed 6 bases from V and 0 bases from J; junction bases left unmatched: 15. The germline gives CDR1 DFQATT, CDR2 SNEGSKA (reference sequence). The CDR3 length is 17 residues. The CDR3 region is CSAPLYDHRGLSYEQYF. In DNA, the CDR3 is TGCAGTGCCCCTCTATATGATCACAGGGGGCTCTCCTACGAGCAGTACTTC.

This chain links TRBV20-1 with TRBJ1-2, with 7 bases matching TRBD1. The V gene's germline CDR1 is DFQATT and CDR2 SNEGSKA (reference sequence). V shed 0 bases and J 4 bases; nucleotides not matched to a gene: 11. The CDR3 spans 16 residues. The CDR3 loop reads CSARETGTEPSYGYTF. The CDR3 DNA sequence: TGCAGTGCTAGAGAAACCGGGACAGAGCCATCCTATGGCTACACCTTC.

This chain's CDR3 is CASSEAGELFF. In DNA, the CDR3 is TGTGCCAGCAGTGAAGCCGGGGAGCTGTTTTTT. The chain couples TRBV6-1 to TRBJ2-2; D gene unclear. The CDR3 covers 11 residues. Germline CDR1 is MNHNS and CDR2 is SASEGT. The V gene lost 0 bases and the J gene lost 7 bases, with 0 bases spanning the gap.

This chain joins TRBV10-3 and TRBJ2-1; possible D gene TRBD1, 5 bases. Germline assignment: CDR1 ENHRY and CDR2 SYGVKD. This CDR3 has 16 amino acids. V gave up 4 bases and J gave up 0 bases, with 13 bases separating them. CDR3 residues: CAISVQQAPSYNEQFF. Written as DNA, the CDR3 is TGTGCCATCAGTGTACAACAGGCCCCCTCCTACAATGAGCAGTTCTTC.

CDR3 in amino acids: CSARDLRASTEAFF. The CDR3 bases are TGCAGTGCTAGAGATCTGAGGGCGAGCACTGAAGCTTTCTTT. The rearrangement links TRBV20-1 to TRBJ1-1; no clear D gene. CDR1 is DFQATT, CDR2 SNEGSKA, per germline (reference sequence). With 0 bases removed from V and 4 bases from J, the gap between germline ends came to 12 bases. CDR3 length: 14 amino acids.

V is TRBV3-1 and J is TRBJ2-5, with a tentative D call TRBD1 (6 bases). V gave up 6 bases and J gave up 3 bases, with 17 bases separating them. Germline CDR1 is LGHDT and CDR2 is YNNKEL (reference sequence). The CDR3 is 15 amino acids. This CDR3 reads CASSRPLGAKETQYF. The CDR3 nucleotides read TGTGCCAGCAGTCGTCCGCTGGGGGCGAAAGAGACCCAGTACTTC.

This rearrangement joins TRBV7-3 to TRBJ2-4; a possible D gene is TRBD1 (5 bases). Germline-derived CDR1 and CDR2 are SGHTA and FQGTGA. The V end was cut by 2 bases, the J end by 6 bases, with 14 bases between. The CDR3 extends over 15 amino acids. The CDR3 spells CASSLWGQDGNIQYF. The DNA for the CDR3 is TGTGCCAGCAGCTTATGGGGCCAGGACGGAAACATTCAGTACTTC.

The V call is TRBV15, the J call TRBJ2-3; TRBD2 agrees at 7 bases. J was trimmed by 2 bases and V by 0 bases; bases with no gene match: 11. The CDR3 consists of 18 residues. CDR1 and CDR2 from the germline V gene are LNHNV and YYDKDF (reference sequence). CDR3 DNA sequence: TGTGCCACCAGCAGAGATTGGGGGGGTCTGCCTGACACAGATACGCAGTATTTT. This encodes CATSRDWGGLPDTDTQYF.

This chain uses TRBV6-6 with TRBJ1-5; D is unresolved. This CDR3 spans 16 amino acids. Germline V lookup: CDR1 MNHNY, CDR2 SVGAGI (reference sequence). V lost 2 bases, J lost 7 bases, and 18 bases lay in between. CDR3 residues: CASSYDPGIRFQPQHF. The CDR3 nucleotides are TGTGCCAGCAGTTACGATCCTGGGATCCGATTCCAGCCCCAGCATTTT.

This chain joins TRBV7-7 and TRBJ2-7; 7 bases map to TRBD1. The CDR3 sequence is 13 residues long. From germline, CDR1 is SSHAT and CDR2 FNYEAQ (reference sequence). J lost 2 bases, V lost 3 bases, and 1 base had no gene match. Here the CDR3 reads CASSFGTAYEQYF. Here the CDR3 DNA reads TGTGCCAGCAGCTTCGGGACAGCCTACGAGCAGTACTTC.

The genes are TRBV20-1 and TRBJ1-2, with D perhaps TRBD1 (6 bases). V was trimmed by 5 bases and J by 2 bases, leaving 12 bases between them. Germline V CDR1 and CDR2: DFQATT, SNEGSKA (reference sequence). This CDR3 is 13 amino acids long. The CDR3 spells CSAVQGINYGYTF. In DNA, the CDR3 is TGCAGTGCTGTACAGGGAATAAACTATGGCTACACCTTC.

The chain links TRBV9 to TRBJ1-1; TRBD1 matches at 8 bases. Trimming cost V 3 bases and J 7 bases; bases outside gene matches: 8. The germline V gene has CDR1 SGDLS and CDR2 YYNGEE. The CDR3 contains 14 residues. The DNA for the CDR3 is TGTGCCAGCAGCGCCCAGGGGGCTCTCGGTGAAGCTTTCTTT. It translates to CASSAQGALGEAFF.

This clonotype was counted once. The chain couples TRBV23-1 to TRBJ1-2; no firm D call. TRBV23-1 has ORF status, its function being uncertain. The CDR3 runs 9 residues. The V gene lost 10 bases and the J gene lost 5 bases, with 5 bases spanning the gap. CDR3 sequence: CAIQYGYTF. In nucleotides, the CDR3 is TGCGCCATACAGTATGGCTACACCTTC.

This chain links TRBV9 with TRBJ1-1; the match to TRBD1 covers 7 bases. Germline CDR1 reads SGDLS; CDR2 reads YYNGEE. The CDR3 loop spans 14 amino acids. V shed 5 bases, J shed 1 base, and the junction held 5 bases outside the gene matches. The CDR3 here is CASRPGQQNTEAFF. CDR3 nucleotide sequence: TGTGCCAGCAGACCGGGACAGCAGAACACTGAAGCTTTCTTT.

This chain uses TRBV20-1 with TRBJ2-7, with D unresolved. In germline, CDR1 is DFQATT, CDR2 SNEGSKA (reference sequence). The CDR3 covers 12 residues. Trimming stripped 0 bases from V and 4 bases from J, with 7 bases between. DNA of the CDR3: TGCAGTGCTAGAGATCGGGCGTACGAGCAGTACTTC. Translating it yields CSARDRAYEQYF.

This chain connects TRBV3-1 to TRBJ1-5; D remains unclear. Germline V gene data show CDR1 as LGHDT and CDR2 as YNNKEL (reference sequence). This CDR3 contains 18 residues. The V gene lost 0 bases and the J gene lost 0 bases, with 15 bases spanning the gap. The DNA of the CDR3 is TGTGCCAGCAGCCAAGACTCCCTAGGATTATATAGCAATCAGCCCCAGCATTTT. It yields the protein CASSQDSLGLYSNQPQHF.

This chain connects TRBV9 to TRBJ2-1; perhaps TRBD2 as D (6 bases). Trimming left V 4 bases short and J 6 bases short, with 11 bases between. Germline-derived CDR1 and CDR2 are SGDLS and YYNGEE. CDR3 length: 13 residues. The CDR3 nucleotides are TGTGCCAGCAGCCCGTGGACTACCAATGAGCAGTTCTTC. This translates into CASSPWTTNEQFF.

This clonotype was seen just once. J is TRBJ1-5 and V is TRBV12-3 or TRBV12-4; 9 bases map to TRBD1. The CDR3 contains 18 residues. V lost 3 bases, J lost 8 bases, and 17 bases stayed unmatched. CDR3: CASSFQGRRGTGLEPQHF. CDR3 bases: TGTGCCAGCAGTTTTCAGGGTCGCAGAGGGACAGGGTTGGAGCCCCAGCATTTT.

The V call is TRBV2, the J call TRBJ2-1, with 10 bases fitting TRBD2. The CDR3 covers 17 residues. The J segment lost 0 bases and the V segment lost 6 bases, leaving 8 bases of the junction unmatched. The germline V gene has CDR1 SNHLY and CDR2 FYNNEI. The DNA of the CDR3 is TGTGCCAGCAGCCTCCTAGCGGGGGTCACCTCCTACAATGAGCAGTTCTTC. Residues: CASSLLAGVTSYNEQFF.

J is TRBJ2-2 and V is TRBV29-1, with D possibly being TRBD2 (5 bases). Per germline, CDR1 SQVTM and CDR2 ANQGSEA. The V and J ends lost 4 bases and 6 bases respectively, with 15 bases between them. This CDR3 has 14 residues. The CDR3 loop reads CSVVTGNYPGELFF. The CDR3 DNA follows: TGCAGCGTTGTGACGGGGAATTACCCCGGGGAGCTGTTTTTT.

Only one count was recorded for this clonotype. A junction boundary mismatches the germline segment, possibly from a read error. The J gene is TRBJ1-6, the V gene TRBV12-3 or TRBV12-4; D remains unclear. The CDR3 extends over 12 amino acids. The CDR3 DNA reads TGTGCCAGCAGTGCGGCGACTTCTCCCCCCCACTTT. This codes for CASSAATSPPHF.

In this sample, this clonotype turned up once. This chain links TRBV18 with TRBJ1-2; a weak D match, TRBD1 (5 bases). In germline, CDR1 is KGHSH, CDR2 LQKENI. The V and J ends lost 5 bases and 1 base respectively, with 20 bases between them. The CDR3 consists of 17 residues. The CDR3 DNA sequence: TGTGCCAGCTCATCGGAATCCGGGACGGTCCTTAACTATGGCTACACCTTC. It translates to CASSSESGTVLNYGYTF.

The rearrangement links TRBV20-1 to TRBJ2-1; D is possibly TRBD2 (6 bases). V was clipped by 3 bases and J by 2 bases, with 11 bases between them. This CDR3 comprises 14 residues. The germline CDR1 and CDR2 sequences are DFQATT and SNEGSKA (reference sequence). This CDR3 is CSASLRGTYNEQFF. DNA of the CDR3: TGCAGTGCTAGCCTCCGGGGGACCTACAATGAGCAGTTCTTC.

The chain links TRBV12-3 or TRBV12-4 to TRBJ1-4; D remains ambiguous. The CDR3 has 15 amino acids. The V end was cut by 5 bases, the J end by 5 bases, with 15 bases between. The CDR3 region is CASSIQAILNEKLFF. The CDR3, as DNA: TGTGCCAGCAGTATTCAGGCTATCCTAAATGAAAAACTGTTTTTT.

The gene calls are TRBV9 and TRBJ2-3; D gene uncertain. V was clipped by 1 base and J by 6 bases, with 6 bases between them. Germline-derived CDR1 and CDR2 are SGDLS and YYNGEE. The CDR3 is made up of 12 amino acids. The CDR3 region is CASSVMSDTQYF. The CDR3 DNA follows: TGTGCCAGCAGCGTAATGAGTGATACGCAGTATTTT.

The chain links TRBV30 to TRBJ2-1; 9 positions match TRBD2. CDR3 length: 14 amino acids. From germline, CDR1 is GTSNPN and CDR2 SVGIG (reference sequence). Trimming at V came to 6 bases and at J to 7 bases, leaving 10 bases not matched to a gene. CDR3 residues: CACLRTSAANEQFF. The CDR3 nucleotides read TGTGCCTGTCTTCGGACTAGCGCGGCGAATGAGCAGTTCTTC.